Described below is a single TCR beta chain sequence and its context. The CDR3 is 15 amino acids. Germline values: CDR1 MNHEY, CDR2 SVGEGT. The ends lost 3 bases at V and 4 bases at J; junction bases unmatched: 9. TCRdb reprocessed the 5' RACE reads with MiXCR, giving one entry per CDR3 protein. Among 80,000 to 95,000 distinct CDR3 sequences listed, roughly 15% were seen once. This sample is drawn from a study of early T cells in non-severe SARS-CoV-2 infection. The genes are TRBV6-2 or TRBV6-3 and TRBJ2-7, with TRBD2 matching over 7 bases. The source was whole blood, collected at baseline. This sequence was found in an adult who was a healthcare worker with PCR-confirmed SARS-CoV-2 infection or an uninfected control (not recorded which). The CDR3 is CASSYTSGRGYEQYF. Here the CDR3 DNA reads TGTGCCAGCAGTTATACCTCCGGGCGGGGGTACGAGCAGTACTTC.